The 30 T cell receptor beta chains in this list originate from one sample, sequenced in a study of control samples from healthy donors and cancer patients. TCRdb's copy holds only in-frame clones and misses some; the assay was immunoSEQ multiplex PCR. The table lists about 150,000 clones, 93% of them singletons, with under 2.5% in the top ten. The specimen sequenced was blood. These receptor sequences come from a man in his forties or fifties in good health.

CDR3 bases: TGTGCCACCAGTGATTATGACACTGAAGCTTTCTTT. This codes for CATSDYDTEAFF. This sequence joins TRBV24-1 and TRBJ1-1; D unresolved. The CDR3 length is 12 residues. CDR1 is KGHDR, CDR2 SFDVKD, per germline. The germline V and J ends were trimmed by 2 bases and 3 bases, with 3 bases remaining between them.

The chain couples TRBV5-1 to TRBJ2-2; 9 bases match TRBD2. The CDR3 is 16 amino acids. V was clipped by 4 bases and J by 6 bases; unmatched bases: 10. The germline CDR1 and CDR2 sequences are SGHRS and YFSETQ. CDR3 coding DNA: TGCGCCAGCAGCGAGTTAGCGGGAGACGTAGCCGGGGAGCTGTTTTTT. It is translated as CASSELAGDVAGELFF.

In this sample, this clone turned up many times. Other DNA sequences in the sample encode the same CDR3. This rearrangement joins TRBV2 to TRBJ2-7, with D uncertain. Germline CDR1 SNHLY, CDR2 FYNNEI. The length of the CDR3 is 12 residues. V gave up 4 bases and J gave up 3 bases, with 7 bases separating them. Written as DNA, the CDR3 is TGTGCCAGCAGTGGCTCAGTCTACGAGCAGTACTTC. As protein: CASSGSVYEQYF.

The chain uses TRBV19 and TRBJ2-3; D not certain. This CDR3 spans 15 amino acids. CDR1 is LNHDA, CDR2 SQIVND, per germline (reference sequence). The V and J ends lost 3 bases and 2 bases respectively, with 12 bases between them. The CDR3 region is CASSMGGSFTDTQYF. CDR3 coding DNA: TGTGCCAGTAGTATGGGCGGAAGCTTCACAGATACGCAGTATTTT.

The chain joins TRBV12-5 to TRBJ2-5, with 9 positions matching TRBD1. The CDR3 is 14 amino acids. Germline CDR1 and CDR2: LGHNT and FRNRAP. Trimming removed 4 bases from V and 6 bases from J; junction bases left unmatched: 6. CDR3 residues: CASGYGTGRKTQYF. The CDR3 DNA reads TGTGCTAGTGGTTATGGGACAGGGAGAAAGACCCAGTACTTC.

This chain links TRBV28 with TRBJ1-2; D gene unclear. Looked up from germline, CDR1 is MDHEN and CDR2 is SYDVKM. The CDR3 has 15 residues. V lost 1 base to trimming and J lost 6 bases, with 15 bases between them. The CDR3 sequence: CASSLLRESINGYTF. CDR3 nucleotides: TGTGCCAGCAGTTTATTGAGGGAATCCATAAATGGCTACACCTTC.

The V gene is TRBV5-6, the J gene TRBJ2-7; 8 nucleotides align to TRBD1. The CDR3 runs to 14 residues. V was clipped by 0 bases and J by 2 bases; unmatched bases: 1. CDR1 and CDR2 (germline): SGHDT, YYEEEE. For the CDR3, the DNA is TGTGCCAGCAGCTTGGTGGGACAGGCCTACGAGCAGTACTTC. Translating it yields CASSLVGQAYEQYF.

V and J are TRBV20-1 and TRBJ2-5; 8 positions match TRBD2. V lost 3 bases, J lost 6 bases, and 15 bases stayed unmatched. CDR1 and CDR2 (germline): DFQATT, SNEGSKA (reference sequence). This CDR3 is built from 16 residues. CDR3 DNA sequence: TGCAGTGCTAGTAAAGGACGGGAGGGTGTGTGGAAGACCCAGTACTTC. It yields the protein CSASKGREGVWKTQYF.

The V gene is TRBV5-1, the J gene TRBJ1-3; unclear D gene. Trimming took 2 bases from V and 7 from J, leaving 13 bases between them. Germline assignment: CDR1 SGHRS and CDR2 YFSETQ. The CDR3 runs 14 residues. DNA of the CDR3: TGCGCCAGCAGCTTTAACACCGCAGGCAACACCATATATTTT. As protein: CASSFNTAGNTIYF.

The J gene is TRBJ2-3, the V gene TRBV5-1; perhaps TRBD2 as D (5 bases). V lost 4 bases and J 6 bases, leaving 9 bases between the germline ends. The CDR3 spans 12 residues. CDR1 and CDR2 from the germline V gene are SGHRS and YFSETQ. In DNA form, the CDR3 reads TGCGCCAGCAGCCCGGACTTGGATACGCAGTATTTT. This gives the protein CASSPDLDTQYF.

The chain links TRBV6-6 to TRBJ2-5; D is unresolved. Germline lookup yields CDR1 MNHNY and CDR2 SVGAGI (reference sequence). This CDR3 spans 14 amino acids. V was pared by 4 bases and J by 1 base, with 10 bases between. The CDR3 DNA reads TGTGCCAGCAGTTCCCAGACCAGCCAAGAGACCCAGTACTTC. As protein: CASSSQTSQETQYF.

V gene TRBV3-1 (or the pseudogene TRBV3-2) combines with J gene TRBJ1-4; D is undetermined. CDR1 is LGHDT and CDR2 is YNNKEL in the germline V gene (reference sequence). Trimming shortened V by 2 bases and J by 8 bases, and 15 bases separated the two germline ends. CDR3 length equals 15 residues. The CDR3 sequence is CASSQSPIPEEKLFF. The CDR3 DNA follows: TGTGCCAGCAGCCAATCCCCGATCCCAGAGGAAAAACTGTTTTTT.

This clone was seen a handful of times. V usage is TRBV2 and J usage is TRBJ2-2, with a possible D match to TRBD1 (5 bases). Trimming shortened V by 1 base and J by 5 bases, and 11 bases separated the two germline ends. The CDR3 spans 15 residues. Germline-derived CDR1 and CDR2 are SNHLY and FYNNEI. CDR3 coding DNA: TGTGCCAGCAGTGAAGGAAAGGGGCGGACCGGGGAGCTGTTTTTT. It encodes CASSEGKGRTGELFF. The variable domain in full, completed from reference TRBV2 and TRBJ2-2, reads EPEVTQTPSHQVTQMGQEVILRCVPISNHLYFYWYRQILGQKVEFLVSFYNNEISEKSEIFDDQFSVERPDGSNFTLKIRSTKLEDSAMYFCASSEGKGRTGELFFGEGSRLTVL.

A note on this clone: Other DNA sequences in this sample translate to the same CDR3. J is TRBJ2-1 and V is TRBV28; the D is unclear. From germline, CDR1 is MDHEN and CDR2 SYDVKM. V lost 5 bases and J lost 7, with 6 bases in between. The CDR3 covers 11 residues. CDR3 sequence: CASSPLNEQFF. Here the CDR3 DNA reads TGTGCCAGCAGTCCCCTAAATGAGCAGTTCTTC.

The rearrangement joins TRBV4-2 to TRBJ2-3, with D tentatively TRBD2 (7 bases). Trimming removed 0 bases at V and 5 bases at J, with 18 bases between. There are 17 residues in the CDR3. Per the germline V gene, CDR1 is LGHNA and CDR2 is YNFKEQ. The CDR3, as DNA: TGTGCCAGCAGCCAAGATACGGGGGCGGGAGAGGAAGATACGCAGTATTTT. Its protein product is CASSQDTGAGEEDTQYF.

The J gene is TRBJ1-2, the V gene TRBV28, with a weak D call TRBD1 (5 bases). CDR1 is MDHEN, CDR2 SYDVKM, per germline. CDR3 length: 12 residues. V lost 7 bases and J lost 4, with 10 bases in between. The DNA for the CDR3 is TGTGCCAGCATCGACAGTTCCTATGGCTACACCTTC. Translated, it gives CASIDSSYGYTF.

The rearrangement uses TRBV7-6 and TRBJ1-5; D might be TRBD1 (5 bases). The V gene's germline CDR1 is SGHVS and CDR2 FNYEAQ. Trimming cost V 5 bases and J 4 bases, with 15 bases left between them. The length of the CDR3 is 15 residues. CDR3 DNA sequence: TGTGCCAGCAGCCTCGGGACGGGAGTAAATCAGCCCCAGCATTTT. Translating gives CASSLGTGVNQPQHF.

The CDR3 region has the DNA TGTGCCAGCAGCTTCGGGACTAGCGGGAACTACAATGAGCAGTTCTTC. Its protein product is CASSFGTSGNYNEQFF. The V and J genes are TRBV5-4 and TRBJ2-1, with 13 bases fitting TRBD2. The CDR3 spans 16 residues. Germline CDR1 reads SGHNT; CDR2 reads YYREEE (reference sequence). V lost 2 bases to trimming and J lost 3 bases; unmatched junction nucleotides: 2.

The chain uses TRBV5-6 and TRBJ1-2; 7 bases match TRBD1. Germline V lookup: CDR1 SGHDT, CDR2 YYEEEE. The junction had 11 bases not matched to a gene; V was cut back by 4 bases and J by 8 bases. The CDR3 sequence is 14 residues long. CDR3 in amino acids: CASSLTQGLGGYTF. The CDR3 DNA reads as TGTGCCAGCAGCCTGACACAGGGGCTCGGGGGCTACACCTTC.

This clone came up once. J is TRBJ2-5 and V is TRBV10-3, with D hard to call. Germline loops: CDR1 ENHRY, CDR2 SYGVKD. The germline V and J ends were trimmed by 0 bases and 2 bases, with 13 bases remaining between them. This CDR3 region has 16 residues. The CDR3 DNA sequence: TGTGCCATCAGTGAGTCGACCAGGCGGAATCAAGAGACCCAGTACTTC. Residues: CAISESTRRNQETQYF.

V gene TRBV3-1 (or the pseudogene TRBV3-2) combines with J gene TRBJ1-5; D ambiguous. The CDR3 is made up of 13 amino acids. V was cut by 2 bases and J by 3 bases, with 5 bases left in between. Germline V lookup: CDR1 LGHDT, CDR2 YNNKEL (reference sequence). The CDR3 loop is CASSQQYNQPQHF. CDR3 sequence (DNA): TGTGCCAGCAGCCAACAGTACAATCAGCCCCAGCATTTT.

A few counts support this clone. The chain couples TRBV2 to TRBJ2-1, with 9 bases lining up with TRBD1. Germline V gene sequence: CDR1 SNHLY, CDR2 FYNNEI. CDR3 length: 19 residues. The trim removed 5 bases at V and 10 bases at J, leaving 24 bases unmatched. CDR3: CASSWDRDRPSRQLGEQFF. The DNA for the CDR3 is TGTGCCAGCAGTTGGGACAGGGACCGGCCTAGCAGACAATTGGGGGAGCAGTTCTTC.

This clone was observed a single time. The chain joins TRBV4-1 to TRBJ1-2; TRBD1 is a possible D gene (5 bases). Germline-derived CDR1 and CDR2 are MGHRA and YSYEKL. CDR3 length equals 15 residues. Trimming cost V 0 bases and J 2 bases, with 10 bases left between them. The CDR3 DNA reads TGCGCCAGCAGCCAAGAAAGGGGCCACAACTATGGCTACACCTTC. Encoded protein: CASSQERGHNYGYTF.

This chain links TRBV24-1 with TRBJ1-1, with D possibly TRBD1 on 6 matching bases. The CDR3 is made up of 13 amino acids. Germline loops: CDR1 KGHDR, CDR2 SFDVKD. V lost 7 bases to trimming and J lost 4 bases, with 12 bases between them. CDR3 protein: CATRHRDGTEAFF. In DNA, the CDR3 is TGTGCCACCAGACACAGGGATGGCACTGAAGCTTTCTTT.

This rearrangement joins TRBV21-1 to TRBJ1-4. TRBV21-1 is a recognized pseudogene. This CDR3 contains 16 residues. CDR3 in DNA: TGTGCCAGCAGCAGGGGACCGCTCAACCCTAATGAAAAACTGTTTTTT. Translating it yields CASSRGPLNPNEKLFF.

V gene TRBV27 combines with J gene TRBJ2-1, with D uncertain. Trimming left V 1 base short and J 5 bases short, with 3 bases between. Germline CDR1 is MNHEY and CDR2 is SMNVEV (reference sequence). This CDR3 region has 12 residues. DNA for the CDR3: TGTGCCAGCAGTTTATTGAACAATGAGCAGTTCTTC. As protein: CASSLLNNEQFF.

CDR3 sequence (DNA): TGTGCCAGCAGCCAAGATCGGAGTCGGGTTAGCGGGAGGAACGAGCAGTTCTTC. Translating gives CASSQDRSRVSGRNEQFF. The chain couples TRBV3-1 (or the pseudogene TRBV3-2) to TRBJ2-1; 10 nucleotides align to TRBD2. Per the germline V gene, CDR1 is LGHDT and CDR2 is YNNKEL (reference sequence). The CDR3 has 18 residues. V was pared by 0 bases and J by 10 bases, with 15 bases of the junction left unmatched.

The V gene is TRBV28, the J gene TRBJ2-7, with a weak D call TRBD1 (5 bases). V was clipped by 2 bases and J by 3 bases, with 14 bases between them. The germline gives CDR1 MDHEN, CDR2 SYDVKM. There are 15 residues in the CDR3. The CDR3 DNA reads as TGTGCCAGCAGTTTAATTGGGCAGGGTTACTACGAGCAGTACTTC. This sequence encodes CASSLIGQGYYEQYF.

On this clone: One junction end does not reproduce the germline sequence, and a read error may be involved. The chain recombines TRBV7-7 with TRBJ2-1; the match to TRBD2 covers 10 bases. This CDR3 contains 15 residues. Looked up from germline, CDR1 is SSHAT and CDR2 is FNYEAQ (reference sequence). The CDR3 is CASSTGTSDHNEQFF. CDR3 DNA: TGTGCTAGCAGCACAGGGACTAGCGACCACAATGAGCAGTTCTTC.

The chain links TRBV7-9 to TRBJ2-7; the match to TRBD1 covers 9 bases. J gave up 4 bases and V 2 bases, and 12 bases lay outside the gene matches. The CDR3 is 17 residues long. Germline V gene lookup returns CDR1 SEHNR and CDR2 FQNEAQ (reference sequence). The CDR3 is CASSLRPPGTGMYEQYF. In DNA form, the CDR3 reads TGTGCCAGCAGCTTACGACCCCCCGGGACAGGGATGTACGAGCAGTACTTC.